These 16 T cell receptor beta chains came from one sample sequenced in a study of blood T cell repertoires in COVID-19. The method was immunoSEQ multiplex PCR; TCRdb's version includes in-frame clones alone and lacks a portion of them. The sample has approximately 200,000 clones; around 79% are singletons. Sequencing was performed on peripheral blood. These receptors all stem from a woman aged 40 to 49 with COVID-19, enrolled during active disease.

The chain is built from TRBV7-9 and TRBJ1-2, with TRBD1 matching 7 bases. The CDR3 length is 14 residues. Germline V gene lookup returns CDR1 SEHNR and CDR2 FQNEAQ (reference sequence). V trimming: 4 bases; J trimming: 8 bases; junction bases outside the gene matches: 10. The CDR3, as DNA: TGTGCCAGCAGCTGGGCCCGGGACAGACGAGGCTACACCTTC. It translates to CASSWARDRRGYTF.

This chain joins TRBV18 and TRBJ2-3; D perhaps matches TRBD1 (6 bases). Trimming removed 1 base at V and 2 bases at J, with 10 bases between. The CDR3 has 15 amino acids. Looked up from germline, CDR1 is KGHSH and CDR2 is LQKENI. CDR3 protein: CASSPQTGFTDTQYF. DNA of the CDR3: TGTGCCAGCTCACCACAGACAGGTTTCACAGATACGCAGTATTTT.

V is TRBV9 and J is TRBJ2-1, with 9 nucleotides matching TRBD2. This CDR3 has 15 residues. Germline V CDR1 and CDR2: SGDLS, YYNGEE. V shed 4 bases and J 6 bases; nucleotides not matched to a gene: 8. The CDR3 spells CASSFPLAGTNEQFF. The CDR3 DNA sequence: TGTGCCAGCAGCTTCCCACTAGCGGGTACCAATGAGCAGTTCTTC.

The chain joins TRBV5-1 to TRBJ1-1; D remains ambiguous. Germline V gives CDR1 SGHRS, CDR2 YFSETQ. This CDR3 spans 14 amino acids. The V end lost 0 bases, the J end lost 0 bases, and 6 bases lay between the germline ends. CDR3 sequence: CASSLAPMNTEAFF. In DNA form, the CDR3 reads TGCGCCAGCAGCTTGGCCCCCATGAACACTGAAGCTTTCTTT.

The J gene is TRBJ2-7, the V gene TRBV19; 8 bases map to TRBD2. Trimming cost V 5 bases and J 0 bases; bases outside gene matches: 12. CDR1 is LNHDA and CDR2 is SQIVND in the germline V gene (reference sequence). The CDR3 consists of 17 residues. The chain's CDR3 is CASSSPQGSGTSYEQYF. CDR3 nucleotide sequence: TGTGCCAGTAGTTCCCCGCAGGGTAGCGGGACCTCCTACGAGCAGTACTTC.

The CDR3 nucleotides read TGTGCCAGCAGTGAAGTGGGACAGGGAGATTCACCCCTCCACTTT. It translates to CASSEVGQGDSPLHF. V is TRBV2 and J is TRBJ1-6, with TRBD1 matching 9 bases. After removal of 1 base from V and 8 bases from J, the junction contained 3 bases not matched to a gene. Looked up from germline, CDR1 is SNHLY and CDR2 is FYNNEI. The CDR3 is 15 residues long.

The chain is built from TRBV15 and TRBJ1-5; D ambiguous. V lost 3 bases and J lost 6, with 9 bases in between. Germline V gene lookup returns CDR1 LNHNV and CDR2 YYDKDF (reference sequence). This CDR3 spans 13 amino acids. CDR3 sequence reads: CATSRTEGQPQHF. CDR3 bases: TGTGCCACCAGCAGGACCGAGGGTCAGCCCCAGCATTTT.

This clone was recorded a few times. Written as DNA, the CDR3 is TGCACCAGCAGCCAAGAGGTCTTTACCCGGTGTAGTACGCAGTATTTT. It yields the protein CTSSQEVFTRCSTQYF. The chain joins TRBV1 to TRBJ2-3; the D call of TRBD2 is as the table states it, not checked on the DNA. TRBV1 is deemed a pseudogene. CDR3 length equals 16 residues.

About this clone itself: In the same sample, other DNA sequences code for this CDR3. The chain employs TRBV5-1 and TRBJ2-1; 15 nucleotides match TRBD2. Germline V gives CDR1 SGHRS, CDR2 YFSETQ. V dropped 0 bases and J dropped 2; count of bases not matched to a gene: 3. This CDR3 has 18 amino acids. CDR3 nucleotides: TGCGCCAGCAGCTTGGGGGGACTAGCGGGAGGAGCCTACAATGAGCAGTTCTTC. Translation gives CASSLGGLAGGAYNEQFF.

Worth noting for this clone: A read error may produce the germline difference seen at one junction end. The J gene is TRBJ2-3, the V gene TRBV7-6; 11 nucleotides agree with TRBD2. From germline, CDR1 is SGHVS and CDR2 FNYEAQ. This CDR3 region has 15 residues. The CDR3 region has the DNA TGTGCCAGCAGCCTAGCGGGAGGTTCCACAGATACGCAGTATTTT. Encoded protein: CASSLAGGSTDTQYF.

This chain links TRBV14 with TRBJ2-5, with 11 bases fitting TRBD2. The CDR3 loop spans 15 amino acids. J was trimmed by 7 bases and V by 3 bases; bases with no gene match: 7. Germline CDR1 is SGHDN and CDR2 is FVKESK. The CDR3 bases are TGTGCCAGCAGCCAGGGGACTAGCGGTATTTGGACCCAGTACTTC. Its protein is CASSQGTSGIWTQYF.

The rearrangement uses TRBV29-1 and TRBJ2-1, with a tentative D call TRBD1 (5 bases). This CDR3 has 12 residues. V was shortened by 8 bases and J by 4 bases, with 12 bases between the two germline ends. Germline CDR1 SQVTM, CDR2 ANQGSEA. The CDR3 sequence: CSQSQGYNEQFF. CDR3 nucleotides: TGCAGCCAGTCCCAGGGTTACAATGAGCAGTTCTTC.

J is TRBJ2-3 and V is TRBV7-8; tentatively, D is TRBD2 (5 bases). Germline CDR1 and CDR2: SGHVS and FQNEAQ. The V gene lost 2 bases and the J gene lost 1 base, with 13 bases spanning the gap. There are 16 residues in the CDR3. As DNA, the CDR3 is TGTGCCAGCAGCTTACTCGGGGTCGGGGGCACAGATACGCAGTATTTT. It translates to CASSLLGVGGTDTQYF.

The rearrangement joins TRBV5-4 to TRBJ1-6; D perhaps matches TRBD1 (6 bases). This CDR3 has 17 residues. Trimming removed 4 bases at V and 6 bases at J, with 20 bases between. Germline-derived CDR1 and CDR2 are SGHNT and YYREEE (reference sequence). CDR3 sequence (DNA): TGTGCCAGCAGCCCGGGGTCGGGGGGCCTGCCTAATTCACCCCTCCACTTT. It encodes CASSPGSGGLPNSPLHF.

In nucleotides, the CDR3 is TGTGCCAGCTCAGGGCGGGAAGTTGAAGCTTTCTTT. This translates into CASSGREVEAFF. The chain uses TRBV18 and TRBJ1-1; unclear D gene. Trimming removed 5 bases at V and 7 bases at J, with 11 bases between. The germline V gene has CDR1 KGHSH and CDR2 LQKENI. This CDR3 comprises 12 residues.

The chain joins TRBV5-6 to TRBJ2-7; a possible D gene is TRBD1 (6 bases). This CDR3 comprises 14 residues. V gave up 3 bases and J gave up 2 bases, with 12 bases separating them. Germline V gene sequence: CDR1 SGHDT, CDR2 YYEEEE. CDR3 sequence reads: CASSWDIRTYEQYF. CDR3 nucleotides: TGTGCCAGCAGCTGGGACATTCGGACCTACGAGCAGTACTTC.